A selection of T cell receptor beta chains follows, all from one sample in a study of molecular identifiers for immune sequencing clone quantification. TCRdb ran MiXCR on the PCR reads and lists one entry per CDR3 protein. This sample has about 510,000 distinct CDR3 sequences, with 20% to 25% found just once. Sequences were obtained from naive CD8+ T cells from blood, with Jurkat cell RNA spiked in. These receptors were obtained from a human donor in good health. Some libraries in this study had Jurkat cell RNA spiked in. The CDR3 runs from the conserved cysteine through the conserved F or W. D genes are given only for firm matches. The size entry is marked missing in some rows and otherwise reads once, few, many or a size class.

clone size	D gene	V gene	J gene	CDR3 protein	CDR3 DNA
many	TRBD2	TRBV7-9	TRBJ2-5	CASSLVSGRAKETQYF	TGTGCCAGCAGCTTAGTTTCCGGGAGGGCCAAAGAGACCCAGTACTTC
few	NA	TRBV7-9	TRBJ2-3	CASSLAVGATDTQYF	TGTGCCAGCAGCTTAGCGGTCGGGGCTACAGATACGCAGTATTTT
NA	TRBD1	TRBV7-9	TRBJ1-6	CASSLVGQGDSPLHF	TGTGCCAGCAGCTTAGTAGGGCAGGGGGATTCACCCCTCCACTTT
many	NA	TRBV2	TRBJ2-2	CASTGSPNTGELFF	TGTGCCAGCACAGGTAGTCCGAACACCGGGGAGCTGTTTTTT
NA	NA	TRBV3-2	TRBJ1-5	CASSRGRTGGRQPQHF	TGTGCCAGCAGCCGGGGGAGGACAGGGGGCCGCCAGCCCCAGCATTTT
many	NA	TRBV27	TRBJ2-3	CASSSLPLGTDTQYF	TGTGCCAGCAGTTCGCTGCCACTCGGCACAGATACGCAGTATTTT
NA	NA	TRBV24-1	TRBJ2-2	CATSDLHHTGELFF	TGTGCCACCAGTGATTTGCATCACACCGGGGAGCTGTTTTTT
many	TRBD2	TRBV20-1	TRBJ2-3	CSANTGTTYTDTQYF	TGCAGTGCCAATACCGGGACTACCTACACAGATACGCAGTATTTT
NA	TRBD2	TRBV4-1	TRBJ2-1	CASSRPGLPFSNEQFF	TGCGCCAGCAGTCGTCCGGGACTACCCTTCAGCAATGAGCAGTTCTTC
many	NA	TRBV11-2	TRBJ1-1	CASSIGGGRDTEAFF	TGTGCCAGCAGCATAGGTGGGGGGCGCGACACTGAAGCTTTCTTT
NA	NA	TRBV2	TRBJ2-7	CASSELMGDLARQYF	TGTGCCAGCAGTGAATTAATGGGGGACCTCGCACGGCAGTACTTC
NA	NA	TRBV4-3	TRBJ2-3	CASSQDGDYSDTQYF	TGCGCCAGCAGCCAAGACGGGGATTATTCGGATACGCAGTATTTT
NA	NA	TRBV18	TRBJ1-1	CASSPRENAEAFF	TGTGCCAGCTCACCTAGGGAGAACGCTGAAGCTTTCTTT
many	NA	TRBV3-1	TRBJ2-3	CASSHRTRDTQYF	TGTGCCAGCAGCCACCGGACCCGGGATACGCAGTATTTT
few	NA	TRBV19	TRBJ2-7	CASSIDEAGGSYEQYF	TGTGCCAGTAGTATAGATGAGGCAGGAGGGAGCTACGAGCAGTACTTC
many	NA	TRBV27	TRBJ2-5	CASSPRELSQETQYF	TGTGCCAGCAGCCCACGGGAGTTAAGTCAAGAGACCCAGTACTTC
few	TRBD1	TRBV12-3/TRBV12-4	TRBJ2-5	CASSLAGQSQETQYF	TGTGCCAGCAGTTTAGCGGGACAGAGTCAAGAGACCCAGTACTTC
many	TRBD2	TRBV9	TRBJ2-3	CASNAFGTSPDTQYF	TGTGCCAGCAACGCCTTCGGGACTAGCCCAGATACGCAGTATTTT
NA	NA	TRBV27	TRBJ2-7	CASSTSGHGTYEQYF	TGTGCCAGCAGTACATCGGGACATGGGACCTACGAGCAGTACTTC
many	NA	TRBV12-3/TRBV12-4	TRBJ2-3	CASSFRASTDTQYF	TGTGCCAGCAGTTTCCGGGCTAGCACAGATACGCAGTATTTT
few	TRBD2	TRBV7-3	TRBJ2-5	CASSFIAGGPGETQYF	TGTGCCAGCAGCTTTATAGCGGGAGGGCCTGGTGAGACCCAGTACTTC
many	TRBD2	TRBV5-1	TRBJ2-3	CASSYNLAGGQLSTDTQYF	TGCGCCAGCAGCTATAACCTAGCGGGGGGACAACTGAGCACAGATACGCAGTATTTT
few	NA	TRBV6-2/TRBV6-3	TRBJ1-1	CASRPRGSGTEAFF	TGTGCCAGCAGGCCCCGCGGCTCGGGAACTGAAGCTTTCTTT
many	NA	TRBV9	TRBJ1-1	CASSLGGGPTEAFF	TGTGCCAGCAGCCTAGGAGGGGGGCCCACTGAAGCTTTCTTT
NA	NA	TRBV29-1	TRBJ1-3	CSVFRGSGNTIYF	TGCAGCGTTTTCAGGGGCTCTGGAAACACCATATATTTT
few	TRBD2	TRBV4-1	TRBJ2-7	CASSQEGPAAGLNEQYF	TGCGCCAGCAGCCAAGAGGGTCCGGCAGCGGGACTCAACGAGCAGTACTTC
once	NA	TRBV20-1	TRBJ2-3	CSADRDGGRAGTDTQYF	TGCAGTGCTGACCGGGACGGAGGACGAGCTGGCACAGATACGCAGTATTTT
few	NA	TRBV27	TRBJ1-1	CASSPHVGPNAFGTEAFF	TGTGCCAGCAGTCCACACGTGGGGCCTAACGCGTTTGGAACTGAAGCTTTCTTT
few	NA	TRBV20-1	TRBJ1-4	CSARDLTRVTTNEKLFF	TGCAGTGCTAGAGATCTTACGCGGGTGACAACTAATGAAAAACTGTTTTTT
few	TRBD2	TRBV4-1	TRBJ2-7	CASSQRGLAGYEQYF	TGCGCCAGCAGCCAAAGGGGGCTAGCGGGGTACGAGCAGTACTTC
NA	NA	TRBV30	TRBJ2-1	CAWSALGAGGSEQFF	TGTGCCTGGAGTGCACTGGGGGCTGGGGGGAGTGAGCAGTTCTTC
few	TRBD1	TRBV7-8	TRBJ2-1	CASSPTGGASDEQFF	TGTGCCAGCAGCCCGACAGGGGGCGCCTCCGATGAGCAGTTCTTC
many	NA	TRBV6-1	TRBJ1-1	CASPNLNGFF	TGTGCCAGCCCCAATCTGAATGGTTTCTTT
few	NA	TRBV7-9	TRBJ2-5	CASSSSRDSLREETQYF	TGTGCCAGCAGCTCATCTAGGGACTCACTGCGGGAAGAGACCCAGTACTTC
many	NA	TRBV6-5	TRBJ1-6	CASSTWDGGPLHF	TGTGCCAGCAGTACCTGGGACGGAGGACCCCTCCACTTT
few	TRBD2	TRBV4-1	TRBJ2-3	CASSPEAGGATDTQYF	TGCGCCAGCAGCCCCGAAGCGGGAGGGGCCACAGATACGCAGTATTTT
few	TRBD2	TRBV14	TRBJ2-1	CASSQETSDSYNEQFF	TGTGCCAGCAGCCAAGAAACTAGCGACTCCTACAATGAGCAGTTCTTC
many	NA	TRBV7-8	TRBJ2-1	CASSPPGSYNEQFF	TGTGCCAGCAGCCCCCCCGGCTCCTACAATGAGCAGTTCTTC
many	NA	TRBV6-2/TRBV6-3	TRBJ1-5	CASSYGGQPNSNQPQHF	TGTGCCAGCAGTTACGGTGGACAGCCAAATAGCAATCAGCCCCAGCATTTT
NA	NA	TRBV30	TRBJ1-2	CAWSVLYGYTF	TGTGCCTGGAGTGTTTTATATGGCTACACCTTC
many	NA	TRBV5-1	TRBJ2-7	CASSLAYDSYEQYF	TGCGCCAGCAGCTTGGCCTACGACTCCTACGAGCAGTACTTC